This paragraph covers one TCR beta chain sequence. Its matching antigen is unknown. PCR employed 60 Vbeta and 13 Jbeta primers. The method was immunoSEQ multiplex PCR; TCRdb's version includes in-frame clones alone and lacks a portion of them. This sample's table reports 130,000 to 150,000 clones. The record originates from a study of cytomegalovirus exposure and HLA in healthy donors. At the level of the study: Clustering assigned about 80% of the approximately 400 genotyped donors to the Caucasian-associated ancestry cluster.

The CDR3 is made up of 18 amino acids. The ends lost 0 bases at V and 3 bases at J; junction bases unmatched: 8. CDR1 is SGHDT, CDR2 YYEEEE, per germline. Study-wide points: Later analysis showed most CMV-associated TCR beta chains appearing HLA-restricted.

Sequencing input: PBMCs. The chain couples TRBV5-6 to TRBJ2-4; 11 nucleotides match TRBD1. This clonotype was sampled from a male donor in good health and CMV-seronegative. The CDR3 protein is CASSLARTGQGVKNIQYF. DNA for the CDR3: TGTGCCAGCAGCTTGGCGCGCACGGGACAGGGGGTCAAAAACATTCAGTACTTC.